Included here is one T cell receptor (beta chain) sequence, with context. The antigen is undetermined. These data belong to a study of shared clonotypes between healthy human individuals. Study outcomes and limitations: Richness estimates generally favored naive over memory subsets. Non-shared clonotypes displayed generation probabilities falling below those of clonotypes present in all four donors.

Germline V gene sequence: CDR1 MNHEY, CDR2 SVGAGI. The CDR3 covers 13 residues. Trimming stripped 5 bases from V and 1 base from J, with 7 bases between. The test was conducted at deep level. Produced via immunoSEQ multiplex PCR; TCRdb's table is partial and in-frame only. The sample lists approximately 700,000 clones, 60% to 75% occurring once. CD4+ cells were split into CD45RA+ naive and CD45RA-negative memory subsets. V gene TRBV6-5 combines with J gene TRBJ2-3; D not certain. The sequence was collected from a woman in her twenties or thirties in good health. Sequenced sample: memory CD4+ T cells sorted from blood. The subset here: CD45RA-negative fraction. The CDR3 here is CASSPTGTDTQYF. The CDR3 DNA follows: TGTGCCAGCAGTCCCACTGGCACAGATACGCAGTATTTT.